The clone carrying this T cell receptor beta chain occurred a few times. V lost 5 bases, J lost 1 base, and 5 bases lay in between. Germline V gene data show CDR1 as MGHDK and CDR2 as SYGVNS. CDR3 size: 12 residues. This specimen comes from a study of cytomegalovirus exposure and HLA in healthy donors. PCR amplification relied on 60 Vbeta primers (plus 13 Jbeta primers). TCRdb's table, derived via immunoSEQ multiplex PCR, lists solely in-frame clones and lacks some. The sample has 50,000 or so clones, approximately 71% seen once; the top ten hold 30% to 40%. The receptor comes from a man between 35 and 55 years old in good health and CMV-seropositive. Sequencing was carried out using PBMCs. This chain joins TRBV25-1 and TRBJ1-1; D is ambiguous. The CDR3 loop reads CASSQRNTEAFF. The CDR3 DNA reads TGTGCCAGCAGTCAGCGGAACACTGAAGCTTTCTTT. The variable domain in full, completed from reference TRBV25-1 and TRBJ1-1, reads EADIYQTPRYLVIGTGKKITLECSQTMGHDKMYWYQQDPGMELHLIHYSYGVNSTEKGDLSSESTVSRIRTEHFPLTLESARPSHTSQYLCASSQRNTEAFFGQGTRLTVV.